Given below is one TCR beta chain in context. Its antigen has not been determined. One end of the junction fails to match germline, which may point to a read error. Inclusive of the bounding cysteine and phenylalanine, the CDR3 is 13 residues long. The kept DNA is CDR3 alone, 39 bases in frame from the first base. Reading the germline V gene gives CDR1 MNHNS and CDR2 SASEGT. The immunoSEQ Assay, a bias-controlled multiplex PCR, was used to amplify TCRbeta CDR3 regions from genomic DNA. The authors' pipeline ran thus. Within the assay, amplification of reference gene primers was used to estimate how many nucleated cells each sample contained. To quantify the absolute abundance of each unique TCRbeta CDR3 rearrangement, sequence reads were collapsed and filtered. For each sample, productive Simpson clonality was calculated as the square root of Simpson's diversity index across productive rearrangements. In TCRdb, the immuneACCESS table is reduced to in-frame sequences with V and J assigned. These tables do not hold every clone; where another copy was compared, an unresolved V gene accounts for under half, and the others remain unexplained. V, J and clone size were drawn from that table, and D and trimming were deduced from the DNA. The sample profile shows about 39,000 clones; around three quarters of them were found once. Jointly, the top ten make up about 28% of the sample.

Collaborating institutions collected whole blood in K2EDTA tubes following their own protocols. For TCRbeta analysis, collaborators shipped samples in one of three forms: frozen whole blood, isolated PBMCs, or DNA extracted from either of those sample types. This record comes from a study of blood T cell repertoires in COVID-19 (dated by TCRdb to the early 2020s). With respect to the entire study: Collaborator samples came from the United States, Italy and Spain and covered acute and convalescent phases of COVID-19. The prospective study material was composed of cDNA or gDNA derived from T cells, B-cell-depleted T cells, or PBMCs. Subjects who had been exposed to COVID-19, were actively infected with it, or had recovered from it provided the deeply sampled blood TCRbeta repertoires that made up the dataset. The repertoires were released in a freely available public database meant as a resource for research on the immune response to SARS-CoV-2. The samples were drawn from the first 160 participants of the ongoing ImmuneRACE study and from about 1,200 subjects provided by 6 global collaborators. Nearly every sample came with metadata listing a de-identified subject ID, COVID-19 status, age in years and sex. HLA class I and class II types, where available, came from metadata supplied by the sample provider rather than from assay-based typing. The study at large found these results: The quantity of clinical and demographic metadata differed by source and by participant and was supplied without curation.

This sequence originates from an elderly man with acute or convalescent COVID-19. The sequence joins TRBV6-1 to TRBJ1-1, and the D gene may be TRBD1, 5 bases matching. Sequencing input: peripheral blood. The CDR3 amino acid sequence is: CASSEELGGALLF. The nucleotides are TGTGCCAGCAGTGAAGAGTTGGGGGGAGCGCTCCTCTTT.